Following are 21 T cell receptor beta chains from one sample sequenced in a study of OX40 agonist ivuxolimab in advanced cancers. TCRdb keeps only in-frame clones here, not all; method: immunoSEQ multiplex PCR. The table shows about 55,000 clones, with around four fifths occurring only once. The sample in question was CD4+ or CD8+ T cells sorted from blood, obtained in a trial of the OX40 agonist ivuxolimab. These TCRs come from an adult with an advanced solid tumor such as melanoma, head and neck, liver or kidney cancer.

This clone was observed a few times. This chain connects TRBV27 to TRBJ1-5; D is ambiguous. V was pared by 3 bases and J by 3 bases, with 3 bases between. Germline V gene sequence: CDR1 MNHEY, CDR2 SMNVEV (reference sequence). This CDR3 has 12 residues. The CDR3 DNA sequence: TGTGCCAGCAGTTTCATCAATCAGCCCCAGCATTTT. It specifies CASSFINQPQHF.

V and J are TRBV11-3 and TRBJ2-3, with D uncertain. This CDR3 has 15 residues. Trimming removed 8 bases from V and 0 bases from J, with 15 bases in between. The germline CDR1 and CDR2 sequences are SGHNT and YENEEA. The chain's CDR3 is CASSSAGRSTDTQYF. CDR3 nucleotide sequence: TGTGCCAGCTCCTCCGCTGGGCGGAGCACAGATACGCAGTATTTT.

This clone ranks as medium-sized. This chain joins TRBV11-2 and TRBJ2-7; D not resolved. This CDR3 has 11 residues. Trimming took 0 bases from V and 6 from J, leaving 3 bases between them. Germline values: CDR1 SGHAT, CDR2 FQNNGV. CDR3 in amino acids: CASSLDAEQYF. The CDR3, as DNA: TGTGCCAGCAGCTTAGACGCCGAGCAGTACTTC.

The chain combines TRBV5-1 with TRBJ2-7; no clear D. The CDR3 covers 14 residues. Trimming cost V 0 bases and J 5 bases, with 12 bases left between them. Germline CDR1 SGHRS, CDR2 YFSETQ. Here the CDR3 reads CASSLVAGSHEQYF. The CDR3 DNA follows: TGCGCCAGCAGCTTGGTTGCCGGATCCCACGAGCAGTACTTC.

The rearrangement links TRBV6-1 to TRBJ1-1; 7 bases match TRBD1. Trimming cost V 2 bases and J 6 bases; bases outside gene matches: 9. This CDR3 region has 15 residues. The V gene's germline CDR1 is MNHNS and CDR2 SASEGT. The CDR3 nucleotides read TGTGCCAGCAGTGAATCCACAGGGGCTGTTGCTGAAGCTTTCTTT. It specifies CASSESTGAVAEAFF.

The rearrangement links TRBV7-2 to TRBJ1-4, with D hard to call. CDR3 length: 13 amino acids. The germline CDR1 and CDR2 sequences are SGHTA and FQGNSA. V was pared by 7 bases and J by 7 bases, with 13 bases between. The CDR3 spells CASKALAGEKLFF. The CDR3 DNA sequence: TGTGCCAGCAAAGCTCTCGCGGGTGAAAAACTGTTTTTT.

V usage is TRBV18 and J usage is TRBJ1-3, with D perhaps TRBD1 (6 bases). V lost 3 bases to trimming and J lost 0 bases, with 9 bases between them. Germline CDR1 is KGHSH and CDR2 is LQKENI. This CDR3 is 15 amino acids long. The CDR3: CASSPSQGSGNTIYF. The DNA for the CDR3 is TGTGCCAGCTCACCCTCACAGGGCTCTGGAAACACCATATATTTT.

The chain is built from TRBV5-1 and TRBJ2-7; 11 nucleotides agree with TRBD2. Germline loops: CDR1 SGHRS, CDR2 YFSETQ. V dropped 4 bases and J dropped 4; count of bases not matched to a gene: 4. The CDR3 runs 14 residues. The CDR3 sequence is CASSRPSGGYEQYF. DNA for the CDR3: TGCGCCAGCAGCAGGCCTAGCGGGGGGTACGAGCAGTACTTC.

The V call is TRBV9, the J call TRBJ2-2; D could derive from TRBD1 or TRBD2 (5 bases each). V dropped 4 bases and J dropped 7 bases, with 23 bases sitting between them. Germline loops: CDR1 SGDLS, CDR2 YYNGEE. The CDR3 totals 17 residues. CDR3 bases: TGTGCCAGCAGCCCCCGTCCGGGACCTCTTTTAGACGGGGAGCTGTTTTTT. Its protein is CASSPRPGPLLDGELFF. Full variable domain (outside the CDR3, taken from reference TRBV9 and TRBJ2-2): DSGVTQTPKHLITATGQRVTLRCSPRSGDLSVYWYQQSLDQGLQFLIQYYNGEERAKGNILERFSAQQFPDLHSELNLSSLELGDSALYFCASSPRPGPLLDGELFFGEGSRLTVL.

The V gene is TRBV5-1, the J gene TRBJ2-7, with D hard to call. The CDR3 covers 13 residues. CDR1 is SGHRS and CDR2 is YFSETQ in the germline V gene. Trimming took off 2 bases at V and 3 bases at J, with 9 bases between the two ends. DNA of the CDR3: TGCGCCAGCAGCTTAGGACCGAACTACGAGCAGTACTTC. Encoded protein: CASSLGPNYEQYF.

This sequence joins TRBV10-3 and TRBJ2-1; the D call may be TRBD1 or TRBD2 (5 bases each). Germline values: CDR1 ENHRY, CDR2 SYGVKD. Between the trimmed V and J ends, which lost 0 bases and 10 bases, there was a span of 16 bases. The CDR3 is made up of 15 amino acids. CDR3 in amino acids: CAISESEARDGEQFF. The CDR3 DNA follows: TGTGCCATCAGTGAGTCGGAGGCCAGGGATGGGGAGCAGTTCTTC.

This chain connects TRBV11-2 to TRBJ2-2; 9 nucleotides align to TRBD1. Losses at the gene ends were 5 bases for V and 7 bases for J; bases not matched to a gene: 8. The CDR3 sequence is 15 residues long. Germline V gene sequence: CDR1 SGHAT, CDR2 FQNNGV. Here the CDR3 reads CASSAQGASDGELFF. The CDR3 bases are TGTGCCAGCAGCGCACAGGGGGCCTCGGACGGGGAGCTGTTTTTT. The complete variable domain, with remaining parts taken from reference TRBV11-2 and TRBJ2-2, reads EAGVAQSPRYKIIEKRQSVAFWCNPISGHATLYWYQQILGQGPKLLIQFQNNGVVDDSQLPKDRFSAERLKGVDSTLKIQPAKLEDSAVYLCASSAQGASDGELFFGEGSRLTVL.

This rearrangement joins TRBV19 to TRBJ2-7, with a tentative D call TRBD2 (7 bases). V lost 3 bases and J 1 base, leaving 13 bases between the germline ends. Germline CDR1 is LNHDA and CDR2 is SQIVND (reference sequence). This CDR3 region has 15 residues. The CDR3, as DNA: TGTGCCAGTAGTATGAAGGGGGGGGTGTCCTACGAGCAGTACTTC. Amino acids: CASSMKGGVSYEQYF.

This CDR3 reads CASSVSRANYGYTF. Written as DNA, the CDR3 is TGTGCCAGCAGCGTAAGTCGGGCGAACTATGGCTACACCTTC. J is TRBJ1-2 and V is TRBV11-1; D is uncertain. Germline V lookup: CDR1 SGHAT, CDR2 FQDESV (reference sequence). The CDR3 length is 14 residues. With 5 bases removed from V and 2 bases from J, the gap between germline ends came to 12 bases.

This chain uses TRBV5-1 with TRBJ2-6; either TRBD1 or TRBD2 may fit D (5 bases each). Germline CDR1 is SGHRS and CDR2 is YFSETQ. Trimming cost V 5 bases and J 1 base, with 7 bases left between them. The CDR3 is 14 residues long. CDR3 sequence (DNA): TGCGCCAGCAGGGGGGAGTCTGGGGCCAACGTCCTGACTTTC. This gives the protein CASRGESGANVLTF.

The chain employs TRBV4-1 and TRBJ1-2; no definite D call. This CDR3 has 12 residues. CDR1 is MGHRA and CDR2 is YSYEKL in the germline V gene. V lost 1 base to trimming and J lost 8 bases, with 8 bases between them. This CDR3 reads CASSQGRAGYTF. CDR3 coding DNA: TGCGCCAGCAGCCAAGGGAGGGCAGGCTACACCTTC.

This clone came up once. V usage is TRBV30 and J usage is TRBJ2-5, with a tentative D call TRBD2 (5 bases). The CDR3 has 13 residues. Germline CDR1 is GTSNPN and CDR2 is SVGIG (reference sequence). Trimming removed 5 bases at V and 6 bases at J, with 16 bases between. The CDR3 sequence: CAWSLSEGKTQYF. The DNA for the CDR3 is TGTGCCTGGTCTCTCTCCGAGGGAAAGACCCAGTACTTC. The full variable domain, completed using reference TRBV30 and TRBJ2-5, is SQTIHQWPATLVQPVGSPLSLECTVEGTSNPNLYWYRQAAGRGLQLLFYSVGIGQISSEVPQNLSASRPQDRQFILSSKKLLLSDSGFYLCAWSLSEGKTQYFGPGTRLLVL.

This clone was seen more than once but under ten times. The chain links TRBV6-1 to TRBJ1-5, with D tentatively TRBD1 (6 bases). Trimming removed 2 bases at V and 7 bases at J, with 12 bases between. The CDR3 is 14 residues long. Germline-derived CDR1 and CDR2 are MNHNS and SASEGT. The CDR3 region is CASSEWGQDQPQHF. The CDR3 DNA follows: TGTGCCAGCAGTGAATGGGGGCAAGACCAGCCCCAGCATTTT.

The rearrangement joins TRBV19 to TRBJ2-7; D perhaps matches TRBD1 (5 bases). V dropped 9 bases and J dropped 2 bases, with 17 bases sitting between them. Germline V gene lookup returns CDR1 LNHDA and CDR2 SQIVND (reference sequence). This CDR3 region has 14 residues. CDR3 amino acids: CASNRQYGTYEQYF. In DNA form, the CDR3 reads TGTGCCAGCAATAGACAGTACGGCACCTACGAGCAGTACTTC.

This clone was seen only once. The V call is TRBV6-6, the J call TRBJ1-2; D possibly corresponds to TRBD1 (6 bases). The germline V gene has CDR1 MNHNY and CDR2 SVGAGI (reference sequence). Deletions cut 7 bases from V and 3 bases from J, with 15 bases between. The CDR3 spans 14 residues. The CDR3 DNA is TGTGCCAGCACGCCGGGGGGGCGAGACTATGGCTACACCTTC. Protein sequence: CASTPGGRDYGYTF.

The chain employs TRBV7-3 and TRBJ2-1, with D possibly being TRBD2 (5 bases). This CDR3 is built from 15 residues. The ends were cut back, 4 bases at V and 5 bases at J, with 15 bases in the middle. Germline-derived CDR1 and CDR2 are SGHTA and FQGTGA. CDR3 nucleotide sequence: TGTGCCAGCAGCTCGCGAGGAGGACTTGACAATGAGCAGTTCTTC. It encodes CASSSRGGLDNEQFF.